The 25 T cell receptor beta chains reported below all come from one sample, sequenced in a study of shared clonotypes between healthy human individuals. In the naive CD8 group, cells lacked CD45RO and were positively selected for CCR7, so terminally differentiated effector memory CD45RA+ cells were left out. Sequencing used immunoSEQ multiplex PCR; TCRdb keeps in-frame clones, though not all of them. The table lists about 2 million clones, roughly 95% of them singletons. What was sequenced was naive CD8+ T cells sorted from blood. These receptors originate from a man aged 18 to 29 in good health.

Here the CDR3 reads CASSLLWDGSGEQYF. CDR3 DNA sequence: TGCGCCAGCAGCCTCCTTTGGGATGGTAGTGGGGAGCAGTACTTC. The chain has TRBV5-1 and TRBJ2-7; D gene uncertain. V gave up 4 bases and J gave up 7 bases, with 21 bases separating them. CDR1 SGHRS and CDR2 YFSETQ come from the germline V gene. CDR3 length equals 15 residues.

The V and J genes are TRBV9 and TRBJ2-3, with D perhaps TRBD1 (5 bases). V was pared by 3 bases and J by 0 bases, with 17 bases between. CDR3 length: 17 amino acids. Germline CDR1 SGDLS, CDR2 YYNGEE. This chain's CDR3 is CASSEGLYSPSTDTQYF. CDR3 bases: TGTGCCAGCAGCGAGGGGCTCTACTCACCTAGCACAGATACGCAGTATTTT.

The CDR3 DNA reads as TGCGCCAGCAGCCAACTTACAGGGGGCCGTGAAGCTTTCTTT. It codes for CASSQLTGGREAFF. The J gene is TRBJ1-1, the V gene TRBV4-1; the match to TRBD1 covers 9 bases. The CDR3 runs 14 residues. Germline V lookup: CDR1 MGHRA, CDR2 YSYEKL. The junction had 5 bases not matched to a gene; V was cut back by 2 bases and J by 7 bases.

V and J are TRBV5-1 and TRBJ2-6; tentatively, D is TRBD1 (5 bases). Trimming took off 0 bases at V and 2 bases at J, with 12 bases between the two ends. This CDR3 region has 17 residues. The germline V gene encodes CDR1 SGHRS and CDR2 YFSETQ. The CDR3 nucleotides read TGCGCCAGCAGCTTGGCCCCAGGGCTGGCTGGGGCCAACGTCCTGACTTTC. Translated: CASSLAPGLAGANVLTF.

J is TRBJ2-3 and V is TRBV27, with 7 bases aligning to TRBD2. V shed 5 bases, J shed 4 bases, and the junction held 12 bases outside the gene matches. The germline V gene has CDR1 MNHEY and CDR2 SMNVEV (reference sequence). The CDR3 totals 16 residues. The CDR3 loop is CASSPSGGEKADTQYF. Here the CDR3 DNA reads TGTGCCAGCAGTCCCTCTGGGGGGGAAAAGGCAGATACGCAGTATTTT.

This clone was recorded once. The chain combines TRBV19 with TRBJ1-1; D is uncertain. The CDR3 spans 14 residues. Per germline, CDR1 LNHDA and CDR2 SQIVND (reference sequence). V was pared by 5 bases and J by 5 bases, with 15 bases between. This CDR3 is CASSPPAAGTEAFF. The CDR3, as DNA: TGTGCCAGTAGTCCACCCGCAGCCGGGACTGAAGCTTTCTTT.

This chain links TRBV19 with TRBJ1-4; no clear D gene. V shed 3 bases and J shed 7 bases, with 9 bases lying between them. The CDR3 has 13 residues. Germline-derived CDR1 and CDR2 are LNHDA and SQIVND (reference sequence). The CDR3 region is CASSMVLLEKLFF. CDR3 coding DNA: TGTGCCAGTAGTATGGTTCTTCTTGAAAAACTGTTTTTT. Looking up the rest from reference TRBV19 and TRBJ1-4 gives the full variable domain: DGGITQSPKYLFRKEGQNVTLSCEQNLNHDAMYWYRQDPGQGLRLIYYSQIVNDFQKGDIAEGYSVSREKKESFPLTVTSAQKNPTAFYLCASSMVLLEKLFFGSGTQLSVL.

The chain links TRBV10-2 to TRBJ1-4; no reliable D call. CDR3 length: 14 residues. The ends were cut back, 6 bases at V and 0 bases at J, with 8 bases in the middle. Germline-derived CDR1 and CDR2 are WSHSY and SAAADI. The CDR3 bases are TGCGCCAGCAGGCAGACCGCAACTAATGAAAAACTGTTTTTT. Translation gives CASRQTATNEKLFF.

V gene TRBV5-6 combines with J gene TRBJ1-2; 7 positions match TRBD1. CDR1 and CDR2 from the germline V gene are SGHDT and YYEEEE. The CDR3 is made up of 12 amino acids. V dropped 7 bases and J dropped 7; count of bases not matched to a gene: 7. DNA of the CDR3: TGTGCCAGCGGAGGGGGCGCGGGTGGCTACACCTTC. It is translated as CASGGGAGGYTF.

This chain connects TRBV28 to TRBJ1-1; D is uncertain. The V and J ends lost 7 bases and 0 bases respectively, with 6 bases between them. The germline V gene encodes CDR1 MDHEN and CDR2 SYDVKM. The CDR3 runs 12 residues. The CDR3 DNA reads as TGTGCCAGCAATGGGATGAACACTGAAGCTTTCTTT. Translating it yields CASNGMNTEAFF.

The V call is TRBV6-5, the J call TRBJ2-7; D unclear. Trimming left V 2 bases short and J 5 bases short, with 16 bases between. CDR1 MNHEY and CDR2 SVGAGI come from the germline V gene. The CDR3 totals 15 residues. CDR3 DNA sequence: TGTGCCAGCAGTTACGTGGCTCCTTTCCTAGACGAGCAGTACTTC. It is translated as CASSYVAPFLDEQYF.

The chain links TRBV4-1 to TRBJ2-7; perhaps TRBD1 as D (6 bases). Germline CDR1 and CDR2: MGHRA and YSYEKL. Trimming pared 1 base from V and 3 bases from J, leaving 10 bases between. The CDR3 loop spans 14 amino acids. DNA of the CDR3: TGCGCCAGCAGCCAAGCGAAGGGGGACTACGAGCAGTACTTC. Its protein product is CASSQAKGDYEQYF.

Concerning this clone itself: Other nucleotide sequences in the sample specify the same CDR3. The chain combines TRBV7-9 with TRBJ2-3, with unresolved D. The length of the CDR3 is 12 residues. Trimming shortened V by 4 bases and J by 4 bases, and 6 bases separated the two germline ends. Germline CDR1 and CDR2: SEHNR and FQNEAQ (reference sequence). The CDR3 region is CASSSFADTQYF. The CDR3 nucleotides read TGTGCCAGCAGCTCTTTCGCAGATACGCAGTATTTT.

J is TRBJ2-7 and V is TRBV30, with D possibly being TRBD2 (6 bases). Trimming left V 0 bases short and J 5 bases short, with 11 bases between. Germline lookup yields CDR1 GTSNPN and CDR2 SVGIG (reference sequence). The CDR3 has 13 amino acids. This CDR3 reads CAWSVGLTDEQYF. In nucleotides, the CDR3 is TGTGCCTGGAGTGTAGGACTAACGGACGAGCAGTACTTC.

CDR3 bases: TGCGCCAGCAGCTGGGACTACGGGACAGGGGATGAAAAACTGTTTTTT. This gives the protein CASSWDYGTGDEKLFF. This chain links TRBV5-1 with TRBJ1-4; 10 bases agree with TRBD1. The germline V gene encodes CDR1 SGHRS and CDR2 YFSETQ. V trimming: 3 bases; J trimming: 6 bases; junction bases outside the gene matches: 8. The CDR3 has 16 residues.

The chain couples TRBV6-4 to TRBJ2-1; 9 positions match TRBD2. The V gene's germline CDR1 is MRHNA and CDR2 SNTAGT. Germline trimming cut 2 bases from V and 5 bases from J; bases unmatched to any gene: 13. There are 18 residues in the CDR3. The CDR3 spells CASSDGMVAGGPDNEQFF. CDR3 DNA sequence: TGTGCCAGCAGTGACGGCATGGTGGCGGGAGGGCCTGACAATGAGCAGTTCTTC.

The chain has TRBV10-3 and TRBJ1-4; 7 bases fit TRBD1. The germline V gene has CDR1 ENHRY and CDR2 SYGVKD. V shed 0 bases, J shed 6 bases, and the junction held 1 base outside the gene matches. This CDR3 contains 14 residues. CDR3 nucleotide sequence: TGTGCCATCAGTGAGTCGGGGACAGATGAAAAACTGTTTTTT. Its translation: CAISESGTDEKLFF.

The rearrangement joins TRBV10-3 to TRBJ1-1; D is undetermined. CDR1 and CDR2 from the germline V gene are ENHRY and SYGVKD. The CDR3 has 15 amino acids. Trimming pared 0 bases from V and 6 bases from J, leaving 14 bases between. This chain's CDR3 is CAISESGRTDSEAFF. CDR3 DNA: TGTGCCATCAGTGAGTCTGGACGGACGGACTCTGAAGCTTTCTTT.

The chain employs TRBV13 and TRBJ2-3, with 13 bases fitting TRBD2. CDR3 length equals 17 residues. Germline trimming cut 5 bases from V and 1 base from J; bases unmatched to any gene: 6. In germline, CDR1 is PRHDT, CDR2 FYEKMQ (reference sequence). The CDR3 sequence: CASSPKTSGRGTDTQYF. CDR3 DNA: TGTGCCAGCAGCCCGAAAACTAGCGGGAGGGGCACAGATACGCAGTATTTT.

The chain carries TRBV6-6 and TRBJ2-5; 10 bases are shared with TRBD1. Germline values: CDR1 MNHNY, CDR2 SVGAGI (reference sequence). The CDR3 sequence is 13 residues long. The V segment lost 11 bases and the J segment 6 bases; nucleotides outside the gene matches: 9. Here the CDR3 reads CAVTQGQGQTQYF. The CDR3 coding sequence is TGTGCCGTCACTCAGGGACAGGGGCAGACCCAGTACTTC.

A word on this clone: The same CDR3 can be traced to other DNA sequences in this sample. The V call is TRBV9, the J call TRBJ1-1, with unresolved D. Germline CDR1 reads SGDLS; CDR2 reads YYNGEE. The V end lost 0 bases, the J end lost 0 bases, and 3 bases lay between the germline ends. The CDR3 runs to 13 residues. The CDR3 spells CASSVEMNTEAFF. CDR3 bases: TGTGCCAGCAGCGTAGAGATGAACACTGAAGCTTTCTTT.

Remarks on this clone: The same CDR3 can be traced to other DNA sequences in this sample. The rearrangement uses TRBV27 and TRBJ1-5; 7 bases are a match to TRBD1. This CDR3 spans 15 amino acids. Germline values: CDR1 MNHEY, CDR2 SMNVEV (reference sequence). Unmatched junction bases numbered 7, after V lost 6 bases and J lost 2 bases. CDR3 loop: CASSPLGGGNQPQHF. For the CDR3, the DNA is TGTGCCAGCAGCCCCCTAGGGGGCGGCAATCAGCCCCAGCATTTT.

This rearrangement joins TRBV4-1 to TRBJ2-7; D might be TRBD1 (6 bases). Germline V CDR1 and CDR2: MGHRA, YSYEKL. The CDR3 contains 14 residues. Trimming took off 3 bases at V and 3 bases at J, with 12 bases between the two ends. The CDR3 DNA sequence: TGCGCCAGCAGCCAGGGGGCGATGGGCTACGAGCAGTACTTC. The encoded protein is CASSQGAMGYEQYF.

This clone has just one count. The chain couples TRBV14 to TRBJ2-1; 8 bases match TRBD1. V lost 1 base and J lost 8; bases outside the gene matches: 10. CDR3 length: 16 amino acids. Germline assignment: CDR1 SGHDN and CDR2 FVKESK. The CDR3 DNA reads TGTGCCAGCAGCCAAGTAGGCAGGGGGCAATTCGATGAGCAGTTCTTC. Residues: CASSQVGRGQFDEQFF.

The chain has TRBV27 and TRBJ2-7; the D call may be TRBD1 or TRBD2 (5 bases each). Germline CDR1 and CDR2: MNHEY and SMNVEV (reference sequence). CDR3 length: 14 amino acids. The germline V and J ends were trimmed by 5 bases and 3 bases, with 14 bases remaining between them. The DNA for the CDR3 is TGTGCCAGCAGTCCCCGGGGCTACATCTACGAGCAGTACTTC. The encoded protein is CASSPRGYIYEQYF.